This T cell receptor (beta chain) is drawn from a study of T cell responses to AZD1222 COVID-19 vaccine. Study outcomes and limitations: The study sampled repertoires only after the peak T cell response. Once two AZD1222 doses were given, Spike-specific TCR breadth and depth went up.

As to this clone: What it recognizes is unknown.

TCRdb keeps only in-frame clones here, not all; method: immunoSEQ multiplex PCR. The sample shows 120,000 to 150,000 clones, around 90% of them seen only once. Second doses were pooled across both intervals (about 4 or about 12 weeks). V trimming: 4 bases; J trimming: 8 bases; junction bases outside the gene matches: 10. The CDR3 extends over 15 amino acids. The V gene's germline CDR1 is SGHAT and CDR2 FQNNGV. Sequenced here: peripheral blood, sampled 28 days after the second AZD1222 dose. The chain uses TRBV11-2 and TRBJ1-4; 7 bases are a match to TRBD1. The sequence was collected from an adult who received the AZD1222 COVID-19 vaccine. CDR3 sequence: CASSSFRTGGEKLFF. The DNA for the CDR3 is TGTGCCAGCAGCTCCTTCCGGACAGGAGGCGAAAAACTGTTTTTT.